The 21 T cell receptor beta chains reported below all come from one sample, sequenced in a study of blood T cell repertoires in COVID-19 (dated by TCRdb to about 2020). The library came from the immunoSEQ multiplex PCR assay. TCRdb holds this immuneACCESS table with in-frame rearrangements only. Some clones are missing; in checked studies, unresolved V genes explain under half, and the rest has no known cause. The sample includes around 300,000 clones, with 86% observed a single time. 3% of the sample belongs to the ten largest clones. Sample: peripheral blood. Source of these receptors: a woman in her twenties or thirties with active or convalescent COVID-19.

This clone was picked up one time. For the CDR3, the DNA is TGTGCCAGCAGCGTAGATCCGCAACTATACAATGAGCAGTTCTTC. This encodes CASSVDPQLYNEQFF. The chain couples TRBV9 to TRBJ2-1; D uncertain. The CDR3 covers 15 residues. CDR1 and CDR2 (germline): SGDLS, YYNGEE. Trimming stripped 0 bases from V and 4 bases from J, with 11 bases between.

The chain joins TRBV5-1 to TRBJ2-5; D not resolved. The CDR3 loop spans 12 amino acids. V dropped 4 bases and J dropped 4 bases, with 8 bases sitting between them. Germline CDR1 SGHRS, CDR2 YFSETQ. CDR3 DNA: TGCGCCAGCAGCCCTACCCGAGAGACCCAGTACTTC. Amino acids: CASSPTRETQYF.

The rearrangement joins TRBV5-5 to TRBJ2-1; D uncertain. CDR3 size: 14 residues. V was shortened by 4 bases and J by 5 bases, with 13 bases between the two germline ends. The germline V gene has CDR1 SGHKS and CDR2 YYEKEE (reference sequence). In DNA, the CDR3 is TGTGCCAGCAGCCCCCCTCTTGGAGACAATGAGCAGTTCTTC. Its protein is CASSPPLGDNEQFF.

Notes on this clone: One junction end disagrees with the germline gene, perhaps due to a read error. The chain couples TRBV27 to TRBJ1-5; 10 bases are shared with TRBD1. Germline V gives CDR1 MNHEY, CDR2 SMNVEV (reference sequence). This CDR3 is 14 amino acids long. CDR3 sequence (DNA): TGTGCCAGCAGTTCGACAGGGGGCAACCAGCCCCAGCATTTT. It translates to CASSSTGGNQPQHF.

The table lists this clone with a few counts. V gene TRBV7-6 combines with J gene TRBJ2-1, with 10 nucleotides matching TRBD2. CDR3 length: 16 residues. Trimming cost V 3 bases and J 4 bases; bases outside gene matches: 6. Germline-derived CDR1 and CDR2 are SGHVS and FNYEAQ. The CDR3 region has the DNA TGTGCCAGCAGCTTCAGCCTAGCGGGGGCATACAATGAGCAGTTCTTC. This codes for CASSFSLAGAYNEQFF.

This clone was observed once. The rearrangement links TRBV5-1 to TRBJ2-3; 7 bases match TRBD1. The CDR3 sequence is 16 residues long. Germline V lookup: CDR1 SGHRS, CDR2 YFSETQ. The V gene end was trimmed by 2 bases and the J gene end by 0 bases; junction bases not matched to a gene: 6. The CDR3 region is CASSLNRGASTDTQYF. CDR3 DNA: TGCGCCAGCAGCTTAAACAGGGGTGCTAGCACAGATACGCAGTATTTT.

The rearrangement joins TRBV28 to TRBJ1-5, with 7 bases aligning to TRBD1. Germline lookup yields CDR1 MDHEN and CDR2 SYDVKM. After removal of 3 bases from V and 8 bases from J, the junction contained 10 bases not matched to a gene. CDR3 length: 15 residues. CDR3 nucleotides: TGTGCCAGCAGTTTTGAAGACAGGGCGGGTAAGCCCCAGCATTTT. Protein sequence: CASSFEDRAGKPQHF.

DNA of the CDR3: TGTGCCAGCAGCTTAGGTATCGAGACCCAGTACTTC. Amino acids: CASSLGIETQYF. The chain couples TRBV7-9 to TRBJ2-5; no clear D. V was pared by 1 base and J by 5 bases, with 5 bases between. The CDR3 length is 12 residues. Germline V gives CDR1 SEHNR, CDR2 FQNEAQ (reference sequence).

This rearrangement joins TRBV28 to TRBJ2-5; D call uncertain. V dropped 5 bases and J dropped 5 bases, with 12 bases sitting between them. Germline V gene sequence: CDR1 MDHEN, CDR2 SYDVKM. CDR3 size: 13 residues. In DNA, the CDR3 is TGTGCCAGCAGTCCCCTCGGGTTTGAGACCCAGTACTTC. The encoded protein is CASSPLGFETQYF.

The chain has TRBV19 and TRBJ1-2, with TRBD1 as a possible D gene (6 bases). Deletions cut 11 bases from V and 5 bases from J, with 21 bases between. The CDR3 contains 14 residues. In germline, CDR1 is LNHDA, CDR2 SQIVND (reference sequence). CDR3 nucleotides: TGTGCCCGTCGGCGGGGGGGGGCTGGTTATGGCTACACCTTC. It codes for CARRRGGAGYGYTF.

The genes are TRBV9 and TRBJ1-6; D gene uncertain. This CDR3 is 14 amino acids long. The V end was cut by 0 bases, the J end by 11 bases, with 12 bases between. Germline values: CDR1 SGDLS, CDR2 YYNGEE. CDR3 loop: CASSVVRDGPPLHF. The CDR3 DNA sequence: TGTGCCAGCAGCGTAGTCCGGGATGGTCCACCCCTCCACTTT.

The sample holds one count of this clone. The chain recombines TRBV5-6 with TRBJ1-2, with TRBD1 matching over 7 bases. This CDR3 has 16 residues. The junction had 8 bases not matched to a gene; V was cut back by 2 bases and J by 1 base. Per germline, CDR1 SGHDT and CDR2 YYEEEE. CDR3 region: CASSFGQDGSNYGYTF. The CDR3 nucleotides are TGTGCCAGCAGCTTCGGACAGGACGGAAGTAACTATGGCTACACCTTC.

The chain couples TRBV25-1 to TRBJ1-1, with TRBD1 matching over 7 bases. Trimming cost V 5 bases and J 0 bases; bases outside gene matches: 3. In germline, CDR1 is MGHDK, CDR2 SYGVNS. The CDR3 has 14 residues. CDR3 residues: CASSSGQLNTEAFF. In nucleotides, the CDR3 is TGTGCCAGCAGTTCGGGACAGCTGAACACTGAAGCTTTCTTT.

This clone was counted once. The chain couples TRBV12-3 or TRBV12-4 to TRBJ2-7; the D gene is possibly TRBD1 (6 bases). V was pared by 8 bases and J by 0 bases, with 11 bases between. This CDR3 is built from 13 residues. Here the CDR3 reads CASARGFSYEQYF. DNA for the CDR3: TGTGCCAGCGCAAGGGGGTTCTCCTACGAGCAGTACTTC.

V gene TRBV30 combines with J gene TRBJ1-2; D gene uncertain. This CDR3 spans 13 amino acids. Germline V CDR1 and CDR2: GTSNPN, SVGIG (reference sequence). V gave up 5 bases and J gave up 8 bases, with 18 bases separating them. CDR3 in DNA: TGTGCCTGGGGCGCCGATTCTGGAGACGGCTACACCTTC. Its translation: CAWGADSGDGYTF.

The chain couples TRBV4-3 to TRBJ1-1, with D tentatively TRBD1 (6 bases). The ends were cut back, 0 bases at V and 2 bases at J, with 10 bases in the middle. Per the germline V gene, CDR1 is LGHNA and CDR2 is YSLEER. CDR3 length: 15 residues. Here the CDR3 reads CASSQEVRGNTEAFF. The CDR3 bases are TGCGCCAGCAGCCAAGAGGTCAGGGGTAACACTGAAGCTTTCTTT.

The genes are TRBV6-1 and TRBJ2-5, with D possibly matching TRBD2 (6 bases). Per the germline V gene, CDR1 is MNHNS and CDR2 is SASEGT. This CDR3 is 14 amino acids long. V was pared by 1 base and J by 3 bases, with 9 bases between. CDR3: CASSEVGRKETQYF. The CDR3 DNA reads TGTGCCAGCAGTGAAGTTGGGAGGAAAGAGACCCAGTACTTC.

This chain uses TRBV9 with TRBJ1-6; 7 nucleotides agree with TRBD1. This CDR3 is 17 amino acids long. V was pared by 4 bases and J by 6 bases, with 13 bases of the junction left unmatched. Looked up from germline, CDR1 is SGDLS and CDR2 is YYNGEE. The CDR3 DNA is TGTGCCAGCAGCCCTGAGGACAGGCCTTTTAGTAATTCACCCCTCCACTTT. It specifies CASSPEDRPFSNSPLHF.

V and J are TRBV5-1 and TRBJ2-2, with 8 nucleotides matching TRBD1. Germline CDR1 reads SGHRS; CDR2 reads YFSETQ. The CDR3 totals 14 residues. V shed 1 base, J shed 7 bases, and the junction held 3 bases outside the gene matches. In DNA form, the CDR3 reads TGCGCCAGCAGCTTGCAGGGGGCTAGCGGGGAGCTGTTTTTT. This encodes CASSLQGASGELFF.

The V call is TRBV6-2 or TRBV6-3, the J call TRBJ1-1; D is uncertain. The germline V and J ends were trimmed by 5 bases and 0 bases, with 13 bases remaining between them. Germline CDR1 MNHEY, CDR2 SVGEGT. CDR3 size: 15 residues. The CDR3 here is CASSQTVQLNTEAFF. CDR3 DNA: TGTGCCAGCAGTCAAACCGTACAGCTGAACACTGAAGCTTTCTTT.

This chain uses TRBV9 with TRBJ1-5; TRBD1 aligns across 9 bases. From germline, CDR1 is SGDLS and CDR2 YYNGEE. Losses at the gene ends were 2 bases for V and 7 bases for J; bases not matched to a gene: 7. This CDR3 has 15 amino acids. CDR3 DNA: TGTGCCAGCAGCGTGGGGACAGGGAATTCCCAGCCCCAGCATTTT. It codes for CASSVGTGNSQPQHF.